Listed here is a single T cell receptor (beta chain). Its antigen target is currently unknown. Base-call qualities are not available, and no considerably larger clone is one nucleotide away. CDR1 SGHAT and CDR2 FQNNGV were looked up in the germline V gene. V is cut by 4 bases and J by 5 bases, and the space between the germline ends is 15 bases. Counted from cysteine to phenylalanine, this CDR3 has 15 amino acids. This entry keeps only the CDR3 DNA: 45 bases, framed from base 1. Participants in the prospective study were enrolled through a virtual design, were aged roughly 18 to 95 years, and lived in approximately 25 United States geographic areas. Cohort assignment in the prospective study relied on participant-reported clinical history from a screening survey and a study questionnaire. Each participant in the prospective study had whole blood, serum and a nasopharyngeal or oropharyngeal swab collected by mobile phlebotomists. Over a roughly 2-month period, participants in the prospective study had the option of providing additional blood draws and questionnaires. Before DNA extraction, prospective study blood samples were shipped either frozen or at room temperature.

TCRbeta CDR3 regions were amplified from genomic DNA by means of the immunoSEQ Assay, a bias-controlled multiplex PCR. The authors processed their data as follows. Within the assay, amplification of reference gene primers was used to estimate how many nucleated cells each sample contained. To quantify the absolute abundance of each unique TCRbeta CDR3 rearrangement, sequence reads were collapsed and filtered. For each sample, productive Simpson clonality was calculated by taking the square root of Simpson's diversity index across productive rearrangements. TCRdb carries this immuneACCESS record with in-frame sequences only. Its versions omit some clonotypes, under half of them owing to an unresolved V gene in the studies checked, with the rest unexplained. The V and J calls and clone size were taken over from that table, and D and trimming were inferred from the DNA. The sample table holds 300,000 or so clones, of which around 85% were seen once. Approximately 4.6% of the sample comes from the top ten.

The data stem from a study of blood T cell repertoires in COVID-19 (dated by TCRdb to about 2020). Study-level background: Samples from collaborators originated in the United States, Italy and Spain and spanned both the acute and convalescent phases of COVID-19. The repertoires were released in a freely available public database meant as a resource for research on the immune response to SARS-CoV-2. Where available, HLA class I and class II types were obtained from metadata supplied by the sample provider rather than from assay-based typing. Nearly every sample came with metadata listing a de-identified subject ID, COVID-19 status, age in years and sex. The samples were drawn from two sources: the first 160 participants of the ongoing ImmuneRACE study, and 1,200 or so subjects contributed by 6 global collaborators. The dataset comprised deeply sampled blood TCRbeta repertoires from subjects exposed to, actively infected with, or recovered from COVID-19. The material from the prospective study consisted of cDNA or gDNA derived from T cells, B-cell-depleted T cells, or PBMCs.

What the authors observed across the whole study: The quantity of clinical and demographic metadata differed by source and by participant and was supplied without curation.

This TCR came from a woman between 35 and 50 years old with acute COVID-19. What was sequenced was PBMCs or T cells enriched from blood (not recorded which). This sequence uses TRBV11-2 and TRBJ2-1, and perhaps TRBD2 as D gene, on 5 matching bases. The CDR3 region has the sequence CASSSGGYGNNEQFF. In nucleotide form, the sequence is TGTGCCAGCAGCTCGGGTGGATACGGGAACAATGAGCAGTTCTTC.